A single sample gave rise to the 29 T cell receptor beta chains below, sequenced in a study of T-cell reconstitution after alpha-beta-depleted transplantation in children. The TCRbeta library was prepared with unique molecular identifiers. TCRdb ran MiXCR on the PCR reads and lists one entry per CDR3 protein. The profile shows around 270,000 distinct CDR3 sequences, almost 8% of them singletons. For these TCRs, the target antigens are not known. Study results and caveats: T-cell numbers and diversity, one year after transplant, stemmed largely from T cells that were newly produced.

The material was peripheral blood, obtained 360 days after TCRalphabeta/CD19-depleted stem cell transplant. Source of these receptors: a female patient aged 2 to 10 who had a stem cell transplant for Fanconi anemia, so the T cells may come from the graft donor.

This clonotype showed up many times. The chain uses TRBV6-1 and TRBJ2-5, with 7 bases identical to TRBD2. Germline V gives CDR1 MNHNS, CDR2 SASEGT. The length of the CDR3 is 13 residues. V lost 5 bases and J lost 3; bases outside the gene matches: 3. The CDR3 coding sequence is TGTGCCAGCAGTCAACTAGCGAAAGAGACCCAGTACTTC. Encoded protein: CASSQLAKETQYF.

The V call is TRBV7-8, the J call TRBJ2-4; 8 positions agree with TRBD1. CDR1 SGHVS and CDR2 FQNEAQ come from the germline V gene. CDR3 length: 16 residues. Trimming cost V 5 bases and J 3 bases; bases outside gene matches: 9. The CDR3 region is CASSIGTGLVKNIQYF. The DNA for the CDR3 is TGTGCCAGCAGCATAGGGACAGGTCTGGTCAAAAACATTCAGTACTTC.

This clonotype was detected many times. This chain links TRBV20-1 with TRBJ1-2; D gene unclear. The CDR3 totals 12 residues. V was clipped by 6 bases and J by 2 bases, with 10 bases between them. Germline V lookup: CDR1 DFQATT, CDR2 SNEGSKA (reference sequence). DNA for the CDR3: TGCAGTGCCGGGGAGCTAAACTATGGCTACACCTTC. Protein: CSAGELNYGYTF.

The chain links TRBV10-1 to TRBJ1-2; D ambiguous. Germline CDR1 WNHNN, CDR2 SYGVQD (reference sequence). CDR3 length: 13 residues. Trimming shortened V by 0 bases and J by 2 bases, and 4 bases separated the two germline ends. CDR3 residues: CASSESGNYGYTF. DNA for the CDR3: TGCGCCAGCAGTGAGTCCGGCAACTATGGCTACACCTTC.

This clonotype came up many times. The chain has TRBV20-1 and TRBJ1-1; D may be TRBD1 (5 bases). V lost 3 bases, J lost 8 bases, and 16 bases lay in between. Germline CDR1 and CDR2: DFQATT and SNEGSKA (reference sequence). This CDR3 spans 13 amino acids. CDR3: CSASGSRGQEAFF. CDR3 DNA: TGCAGTGCTAGTGGGTCACGGGGCCAAGAAGCTTTCTTT.

This clonotype was observed many times. The V gene is TRBV6-5, the J gene TRBJ2-5; 10 bases map to TRBD1. Germline CDR1 reads MNHEY; CDR2 reads SVGAGI. Trimming cost V 1 base and J 2 bases; bases outside gene matches: 1. CDR3 size: 15 residues. CDR3 coding DNA: TGTGCCAGCAGTTACTGGGGACAGGGGCAAGAGACCCAGTACTTC. Translating it yields CASSYWGQGQETQYF.

The gene calls are TRBV3-1 and TRBJ2-5; 8 nucleotides match TRBD1. Germline V gene data show CDR1 as LGHDT and CDR2 as YNNKEL (reference sequence). The CDR3 contains 16 residues. The V segment lost 5 bases and the J segment 4 bases; nucleotides outside the gene matches: 12. This chain's CDR3 is CASSKASPGGAETQYF. The CDR3 DNA reads as TGTGCCAGCAGCAAAGCCTCCCCAGGGGGCGCAGAGACCCAGTACTTC.

This clonotype was seen ten or more times. The chain uses TRBV12-3 or TRBV12-4 and TRBJ1-5; D gene uncertain. The CDR3 has 12 amino acids. The V end lost 1 base, the J end lost 7 bases, and 5 bases lay between the germline ends. Here the CDR3 reads CASSLERQPQHF. CDR3 DNA sequence: TGTGCCAGCAGTTTAGAGAGACAGCCCCAGCATTTT.

In this sample, this clonotype turned up many times. The chain joins TRBV3-1 to TRBJ2-1; D may be TRBD2 (6 bases). CDR3 size: 19 residues. Between the trimmed V and J ends, which lost 0 bases and 3 bases, there was a span of 21 bases. CDR1 and CDR2 (germline): LGHDT, YNNKEL (reference sequence). The CDR3 loop is CASSQEDYREPPLYNEQFF. In nucleotides, the CDR3 is TGTGCCAGCAGCCAAGAGGACTACCGGGAGCCCCCACTCTACAATGAGCAGTTCTTC.

This clonotype was observed many times. V is TRBV29-1 and J is TRBJ2-5; D remains ambiguous. The CDR3 covers 13 residues. CDR1 SQVTM and CDR2 ANQGSEA come from the germline V gene. V lost 2 bases and J lost 5, with 12 bases in between. The CDR3 reads CSVEILGLETQYF. The CDR3, as DNA: TGCAGCGTTGAAATTCTGGGGTTGGAGACCCAGTACTTC.

V usage is TRBV5-4 and J usage is TRBJ2-7; 7 bases are a match to TRBD2. V lost 4 bases, J lost 4 bases, and 8 bases stayed unmatched. Germline V CDR1 and CDR2: SGHNT, YYREEE (reference sequence). CDR3 length: 14 residues. The CDR3 bases are TGTGCCAGCAGCCGGGACTATAGCCCATACGAGCAGTACTTC. Amino acid sequence: CASSRDYSPYEQYF.

This clonotype was observed at least ten times. V and J are TRBV6-5 and TRBJ2-5; D is unclear. This CDR3 spans 13 amino acids. V was pared by 2 bases and J by 5 bases, with 9 bases between. Germline V lookup: CDR1 MNHEY, CDR2 SVGAGI. The CDR3 sequence is CASSYPPRETQYF. The CDR3 nucleotides read TGTGCCAGCAGTTACCCGCCCCGTGAGACCCAGTACTTC.

There are many counts of this clonotype. The chain uses TRBV6-1 and TRBJ2-7; 10 bases line up with TRBD2. This CDR3 region has 17 residues. V was pared by 4 bases and J by 1 base, with 10 bases of the junction left unmatched. Germline V gene sequence: CDR1 MNHNS, CDR2 SASEGT. CDR3 sequence reads: CASSAPQTSGSSYEQYF. CDR3 nucleotide sequence: TGTGCCAGCAGTGCCCCTCAGACTAGCGGGTCTTCCTACGAGCAGTACTTC.

This clonotype came up many times. The CDR3 region is CASSRDRVNYGYTF. The CDR3 bases are TGTGCCAGCAGTCGGGACAGGGTCAACTATGGCTACACCTTC. The chain combines TRBV12-3 or TRBV12-4 with TRBJ1-2, with 9 bases identical to TRBD1. This CDR3 is built from 14 residues. The J segment lost 2 bases and the V segment lost 5 bases, leaving 3 bases of the junction unmatched.

The chain links TRBV21-1 to TRBJ2-7; the table's D call, TRBD1, has no DNA check behind it. TRBV21-1 is a pseudogene locus. This CDR3 has 13 residues. This CDR3 reads CASKFTGGQQQYF. In nucleotides, the CDR3 is TGTGCCAGCAAATTCACCGGGGGGCAACAGCAGTACTTC.

The chain joins TRBV2 to TRBJ2-1; 9 nucleotides align to TRBD1. Germline V gene sequence: CDR1 SNHLY, CDR2 FYNNEI. This CDR3 region has 15 residues. V dropped 4 bases and J dropped 6; count of bases not matched to a gene: 7. The CDR3 loop reads CASSGRDRVVNEQFF. CDR3 nucleotides: TGTGCCAGCAGTGGTAGGGACAGGGTGGTCAATGAGCAGTTCTTC.

This chain uses TRBV2 with TRBJ1-5; D is possibly TRBD1 (6 bases). The CDR3 extends over 15 amino acids. Trimming cost V 6 bases and J 3 bases, with 15 bases left between them. CDR1 SNHLY and CDR2 FYNNEI come from the germline V gene. CDR3 sequence: CASRILTGSNQPQHF. DNA of the CDR3: TGTGCCAGCAGGATTCTTACAGGGTCCAATCAGCCCCAGCATTTT.

This clonotype was recorded at least ten times. The chain links TRBV5-1 to TRBJ1-1, with 8 bases lining up with TRBD1. V was clipped by 4 bases and J by 5 bases; unmatched bases: 7. From germline, CDR1 is SGHRS and CDR2 YFSETQ. The CDR3 has 14 residues. CDR3 amino acids: CASSAGQGGTEAFF. The DNA for the CDR3 is TGCGCCAGCAGCGCAGGACAGGGCGGGACTGAAGCTTTCTTT.

This chain joins TRBV7-6 and TRBJ1-4; maybe TRBD1 (6 bases). This CDR3 comprises 14 residues. Germline CDR1 reads SGHVS; CDR2 reads FNYEAQ. Trimming pared 3 bases from V and 8 bases from J, leaving 13 bases between. CDR3 sequence reads: CASSLGGAKEKLFF. The CDR3 coding sequence is TGTGCCAGCAGCTTGGGGGGGGCGAAAGAAAAACTGTTTTTT.

This chain links TRBV4-1 with TRBJ2-1; D might be TRBD1 (5 bases). Trimming removed 0 bases at V and 9 bases at J, with 24 bases between. In germline, CDR1 is MGHRA, CDR2 YSYEKL. CDR3 size: 18 residues. The CDR3 protein is CASSQEGLGAAPKGEQFF. The CDR3 coding sequence is TGCGCCAGCAGCCAAGAGGGATTAGGGGCAGCCCCCAAGGGTGAGCAGTTCTTC.

This clonotype was counted ten times or more. The chain employs TRBV7-9 and TRBJ2-6, with TRBD1 identical over 7 bases. The CDR3 covers 14 residues. The trim removed 1 base at V and 11 bases at J, leaving 5 bases unmatched. Germline CDR1 and CDR2: SEHNR and FQNEAQ (reference sequence). The CDR3 nucleotides read TGTGCCAGCAGCTTAGTCGGGACAGTACACGTCCTGACTTTC. Amino acid sequence: CASSLVGTVHVLTF.

The V and J genes are TRBV28 and TRBJ1-5; D gene uncertain. V dropped 6 bases and J dropped 0 bases, with 12 bases sitting between them. Germline lookup yields CDR1 MDHEN and CDR2 SYDVKM. The CDR3 is 15 residues long. CDR3 in amino acids: CASSLFGVSNQPQHF. CDR3 nucleotide sequence: TGTGCCAGCAGCCTCTTTGGGGTTAGCAATCAGCCCCAGCATTTT. The whole variable domain, filled in from reference TRBV28 and TRBJ1-5, reads DVKVTQSSRYLVKRTGEKVFLECVQDMDHENMFWYRQDPGLGLRLIYFSYDVKMKEKGDIPEGYSVSREKKERFSLILESASTNQTSMYLCASSLFGVSNQPQHFGDGTRLSIL.

The chain combines TRBV18 with TRBJ1-5, with D possibly matching TRBD1 (6 bases). V dropped 5 bases and J dropped 7 bases, with 12 bases sitting between them. The germline CDR1 and CDR2 sequences are KGHSH and LQKENI. The CDR3 extends over 13 amino acids. In nucleotides, the CDR3 is TGTGCCAGCTCAGTACAGGGTGGGCAGCCCCAGCATTTT. It specifies CASSVQGGQPQHF.

This clonotype was seen at least ten times. The V gene is TRBV27, the J gene TRBJ2-7; 11 bases match TRBD1. The V segment lost 2 bases and the J segment 3 bases; nucleotides outside the gene matches: 6. Per germline, CDR1 MNHEY and CDR2 SMNVEV (reference sequence). There are 16 residues in the CDR3. The CDR3 bases are TGTGCCAGCAGTTTAACAGCCGGGACAGGGGGCTACGAGCAGTACTTC. This gives the protein CASSLTAGTGGYEQYF.

This rearrangement joins TRBV2 to TRBJ1-5; 8 bases agree with TRBD1. V shed 2 bases and J 6 bases; nucleotides not matched to a gene: 6. Looked up from germline, CDR1 is SNHLY and CDR2 is FYNNEI. The CDR3 is 15 amino acids. As DNA, the CDR3 is TGTGCCAGCAGTGAATCAACAGGGGGTACTCAGCCCCAGCATTTT. This sequence encodes CASSESTGGTQPQHF. Complete variable domain (other parts from reference TRBV2 and TRBJ1-5): EPEVTQTPSHQVTQMGQEVILRCVPISNHLYFYWYRQILGQKVEFLVSFYNNEISEKSEIFDDQFSVERPDGSNFTLKIRSTKLEDSAMYFCASSESTGGTQPQHFGDGTRLSIL.

The chain couples TRBV20-1 to TRBJ1-6; unclear D gene. Germline CDR1 DFQATT, CDR2 SNEGSKA (reference sequence). The CDR3 has 13 residues. V shed 0 bases and J shed 7 bases, with 7 bases lying between them. CDR3 protein: CSARDAPNSPLHF. DNA for the CDR3: TGCAGTGCTAGAGATGCGCCGAATTCACCCCTCCACTTT.

This clonotype was seen at least ten times. The chain joins TRBV10-3 to TRBJ2-2; TRBD2 matches 7 bases. The germline CDR1 and CDR2 sequences are ENHRY and SYGVKD. J gave up 6 bases and V 3 bases, and 7 bases lay outside the gene matches. This CDR3 is built from 15 residues. DNA of the CDR3: TGTGCCATCAGTGAACTCGCGGGAGTGTCCGGGGAGCTGTTTTTT. This codes for CAISELAGVSGELFF.

This clonotype has ten or more counts. J is TRBJ2-3 and V is TRBV5-1, with 15 bases lining up with TRBD2. The CDR3 runs to 17 residues. V lost 4 bases to trimming and J lost 2 bases; unmatched junction nucleotides: 5. Germline lookup yields CDR1 SGHRS and CDR2 YFSETQ. The CDR3: CASSEGTSGGITDTQYF. As DNA, the CDR3 is TGCGCCAGCAGCGAAGGGACTAGCGGGGGGATCACAGATACGCAGTATTTT.

This clonotype has only a few counts. This chain joins TRBV20-1 and TRBJ1-6; TRBD1 is a possible D gene (5 bases). Germline CDR1 reads DFQATT; CDR2 reads SNEGSKA (reference sequence). The CDR3 runs 14 residues. The V gene lost 0 bases and the J gene lost 14 bases, with 17 bases spanning the gap. CDR3: CSAREWDSTRSLHF. The DNA of the CDR3 is TGCAGTGCTAGAGAATGGGACTCAACTCGTTCCCTCCACTTT.